The clone carrying this T cell receptor (beta chain) appeared many times. The antigen is not known. Trimming removed 3 bases from V and 4 bases from J; junction bases left unmatched: 11. The CDR3 contains 18 residues. Germline values: CDR1 DFQATT, CDR2 SNEGSKA (reference sequence). Listed TCR primers and previously described methods were used for bulk TCR libraries. In TCRdb, the PCR reads were re-called with MiXCR into one record per CDR3 protein. This sample has under 85,000 distinct CDR3 sequences, with around a sixth found just once. This specimen belongs to a study of molecular identifiers for immune sequencing clone quantification. Broader study findings: Barcode sharing among identical TCR molecules could make large clones appear smaller. Naive cells had under 1% of molecules in clones above 20 RNA copies, effectors over 97%. Spike-in Jurkat TCR RNA from a single cell reportedly registered among approximately 1.1 million naive cells.

This clonotype was sampled from a human donor in good health. Some libraries in this study had Jurkat cell RNA spiked in. The sample was naive CD8+ T cells from blood, with Jurkat cell RNA spiked in. The subset was: FACS-sorted CD8+CD4-CCR7+CD45RA+ naive T cells. This rearrangement joins TRBV20-1 to TRBJ2-3; TRBD2 matches at 15 bases. The CDR3 nucleotides read TGCAGTGCTAGCGGACTAGCGGGAGGGCCTCTGACATCAGATACGCAGTATTTT. It specifies CSASGLAGGPLTSDTQYF.